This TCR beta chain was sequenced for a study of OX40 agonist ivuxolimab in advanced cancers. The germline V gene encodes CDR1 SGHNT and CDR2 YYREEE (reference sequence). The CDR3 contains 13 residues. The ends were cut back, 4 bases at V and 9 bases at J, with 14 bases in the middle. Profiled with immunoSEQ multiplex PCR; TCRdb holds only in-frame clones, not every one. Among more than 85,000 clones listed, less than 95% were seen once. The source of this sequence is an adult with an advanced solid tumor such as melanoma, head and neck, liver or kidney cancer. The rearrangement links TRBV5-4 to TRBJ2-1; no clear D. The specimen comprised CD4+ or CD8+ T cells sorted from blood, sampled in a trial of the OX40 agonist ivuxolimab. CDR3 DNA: TGTGCCAGCAGCCCACCTCATGTCCTTGAGCAGTTCTTC. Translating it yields CASSPPHVLEQFF.